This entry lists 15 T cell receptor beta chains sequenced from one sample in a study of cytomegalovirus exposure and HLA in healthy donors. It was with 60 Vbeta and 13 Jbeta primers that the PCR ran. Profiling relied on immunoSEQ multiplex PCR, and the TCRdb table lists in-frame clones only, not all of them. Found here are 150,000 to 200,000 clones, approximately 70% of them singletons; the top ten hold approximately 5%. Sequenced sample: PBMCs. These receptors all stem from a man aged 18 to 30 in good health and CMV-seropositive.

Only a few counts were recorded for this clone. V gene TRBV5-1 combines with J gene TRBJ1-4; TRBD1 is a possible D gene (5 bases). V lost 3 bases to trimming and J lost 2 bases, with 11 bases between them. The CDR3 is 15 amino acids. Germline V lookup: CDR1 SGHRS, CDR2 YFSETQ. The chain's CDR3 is CASSSYRSTNEKLFF. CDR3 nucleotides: TGCGCCAGCAGCTCATACAGGTCCACTAATGAAAAACTGTTTTTT.

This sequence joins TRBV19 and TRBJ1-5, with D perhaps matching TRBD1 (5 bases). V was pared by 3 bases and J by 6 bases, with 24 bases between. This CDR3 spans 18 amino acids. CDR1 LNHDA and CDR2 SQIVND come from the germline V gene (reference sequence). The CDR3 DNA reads TGTGCCAGTAGTATGGGGGGAGCAGGGTGGGAGGTGTTTCAGCCCCAGCATTTT. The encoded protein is CASSMGGAGWEVFQPQHF.

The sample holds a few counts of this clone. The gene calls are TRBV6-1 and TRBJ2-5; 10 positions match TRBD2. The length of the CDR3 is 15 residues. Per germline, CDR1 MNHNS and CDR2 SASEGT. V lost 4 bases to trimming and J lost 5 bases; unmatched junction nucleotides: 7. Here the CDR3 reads CASSALGLALETQYF. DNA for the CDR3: TGTGCCAGCAGTGCCCTGGGACTAGCGCTCGAGACCCAGTACTTC.

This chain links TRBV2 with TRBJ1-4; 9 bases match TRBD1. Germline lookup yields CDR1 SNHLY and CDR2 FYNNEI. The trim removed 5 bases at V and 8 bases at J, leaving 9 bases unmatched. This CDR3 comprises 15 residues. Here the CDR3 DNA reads TGTGCCAGCAGTCAAGAGGGACAGGGTGGAGAAAAACTGTTTTTT. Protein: CASSQEGQGGEKLFF.

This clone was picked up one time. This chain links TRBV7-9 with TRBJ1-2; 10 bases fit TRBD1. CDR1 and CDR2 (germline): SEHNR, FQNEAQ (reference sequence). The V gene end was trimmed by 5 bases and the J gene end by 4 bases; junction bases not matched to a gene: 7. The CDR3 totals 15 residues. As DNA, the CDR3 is TGTGCCAGCAGCCCAGGGACAGGGGATCTCTATGGCTACACCTTC. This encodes CASSPGTGDLYGYTF.

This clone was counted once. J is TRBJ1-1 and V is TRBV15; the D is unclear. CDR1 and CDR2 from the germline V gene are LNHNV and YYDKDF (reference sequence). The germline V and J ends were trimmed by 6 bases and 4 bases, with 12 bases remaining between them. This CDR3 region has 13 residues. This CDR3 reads CATRAVRGTEAFF. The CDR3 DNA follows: TGTGCCACCAGGGCGGTCCGGGGCACTGAAGCTTTCTTT.

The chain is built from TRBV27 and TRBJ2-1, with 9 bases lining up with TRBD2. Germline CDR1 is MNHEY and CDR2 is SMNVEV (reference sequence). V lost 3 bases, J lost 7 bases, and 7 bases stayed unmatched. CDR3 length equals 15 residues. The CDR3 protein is CASSLAGAGGNEQFF. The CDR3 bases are TGTGCCAGCAGTTTGGCGGGAGCGGGGGGAAATGAGCAGTTCTTC.

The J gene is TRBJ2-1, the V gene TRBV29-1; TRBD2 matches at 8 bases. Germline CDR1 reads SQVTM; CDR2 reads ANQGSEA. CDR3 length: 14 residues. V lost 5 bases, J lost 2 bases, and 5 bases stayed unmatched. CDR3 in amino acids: CSVRASGPYNEQFF. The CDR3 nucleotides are TGCAGCGTTCGGGCTAGCGGGCCCTACAATGAGCAGTTCTTC.

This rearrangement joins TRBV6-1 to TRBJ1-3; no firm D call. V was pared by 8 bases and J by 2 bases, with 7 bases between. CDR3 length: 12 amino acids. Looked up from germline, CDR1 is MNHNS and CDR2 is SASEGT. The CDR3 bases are TGTGCCAGCGAGGGAGCTGGAAACACCATATATTTT. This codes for CASEGAGNTIYF.

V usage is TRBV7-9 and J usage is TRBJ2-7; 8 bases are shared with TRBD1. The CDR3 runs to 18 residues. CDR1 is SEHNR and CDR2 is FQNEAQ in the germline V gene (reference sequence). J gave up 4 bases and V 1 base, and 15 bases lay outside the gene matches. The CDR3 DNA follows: TGTGCCAGCAGCTTAGATAATTTCTTCGGACAGGGTGGATACGAGCAGTACGTC. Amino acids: CASSLDNFFGQGGYEQYV.

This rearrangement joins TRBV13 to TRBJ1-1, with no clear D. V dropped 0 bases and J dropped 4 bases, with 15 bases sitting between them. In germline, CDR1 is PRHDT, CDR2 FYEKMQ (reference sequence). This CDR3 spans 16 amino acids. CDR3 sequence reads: CASSLGLPGIPTEAFF. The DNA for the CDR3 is TGTGCCAGCAGCTTAGGCCTCCCGGGAATACCCACTGAAGCTTTCTTT.

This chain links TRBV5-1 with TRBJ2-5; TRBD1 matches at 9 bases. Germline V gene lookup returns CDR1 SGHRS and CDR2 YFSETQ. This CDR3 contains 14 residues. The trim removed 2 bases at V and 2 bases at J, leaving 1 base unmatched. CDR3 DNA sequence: TGCGCCAGCAGCTTTGGACAGGGGCAAGAGACCCAGTACTTC. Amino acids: CASSFGQGQETQYF.

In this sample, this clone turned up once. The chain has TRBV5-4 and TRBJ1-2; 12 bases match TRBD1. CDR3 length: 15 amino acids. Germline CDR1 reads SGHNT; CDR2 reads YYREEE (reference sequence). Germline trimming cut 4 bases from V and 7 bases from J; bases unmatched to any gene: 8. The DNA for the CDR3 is TGTGCCAGCAGCCATAGGGACAGGGGGCGAGGTGGCTACACCTTC. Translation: CASSHRDRGRGGYTF.

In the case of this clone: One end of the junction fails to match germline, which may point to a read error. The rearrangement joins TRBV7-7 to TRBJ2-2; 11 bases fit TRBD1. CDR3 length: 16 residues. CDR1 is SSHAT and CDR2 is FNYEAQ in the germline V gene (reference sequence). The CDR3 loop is CASSYRDRGDFGELFF. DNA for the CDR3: TGTGCTAGCAGCTACCGGGACAGGGGGGATTTCGGGGAGCTGTTTTTT.

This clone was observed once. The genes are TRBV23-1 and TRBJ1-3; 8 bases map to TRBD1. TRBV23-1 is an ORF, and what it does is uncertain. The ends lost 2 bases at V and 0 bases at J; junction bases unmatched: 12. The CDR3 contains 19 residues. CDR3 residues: CASSQRANRGRDSGNTIYF. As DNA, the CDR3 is TGCGCCAGCAGTCAACGTGCCAACAGGGGGAGAGACTCTGGAAACACCATATATTTT.